Reported below is one T cell receptor beta chain. Antigen specificity is unknown. The sample belongs to a study of shared clonotypes between healthy human individuals. Study background: Donors, aged 18 to 49, were two women and a few men.

Division of CD4+ cells produced a CD45RA+ naive subset and a CD45RA-negative memory subset. Some clones are missing from TCRdb's copy, which holds only in-frame ones; the method was immunoSEQ multiplex PCR. The table has about 1.5 million clones, 95% to 99% seen once. Points from the study as a whole: Genetic and exposure-history diversity was limited by the few donors.

The CDR3 consists of 15 residues. Germline assignment: CDR1 LNHDA and CDR2 SQIVND (reference sequence). The trim removed 5 bases at V and 8 bases at J, leaving 10 bases unmatched. The sample consisted of naive CD4+ T cells sorted from blood. The subset is: CD45RA+ positively selected. The chain uses TRBV19 and TRBJ2-3; 10 bases align to TRBD1. The TCR sequence derives from a man aged 25-45 years in good health. The CDR3, as DNA: TGTGCCAGTAGTTCCCGGGACAGGGGTAAGGGTACGCAGTATTTT. This sequence encodes CASSSRDRGKGTQYF.